This TCR beta chain was sequenced in a study of blood T cell repertoires in COVID-19. About the study: The United States, Italy and Spain provided the acute and convalescent COVID-19 samples. From T cells, B-cell-depleted T cells, or PBMCs came the material, which was cDNA or gDNA.

As processed by the authors: Quantification of nucleated cells was approximated via reference gene primer amplification. This table comes from immunoSEQ multiplex PCR, and its TCRdb copy is limited to in-frame clones, with some not included. V and J calls and clone size follow that table, whereas D and trimming were derived from the DNA. Seen here are 100,000 or so clones, 78% observed once, and the top ten hold approximately 9.6%. This CDR3 has 14 amino acids. Germline CDR1 SGHRS, CDR2 YFSETQ. The V gene lost 0 bases and the J gene lost 1 base, with 5 bases spanning the gap. The material sequenced was peripheral blood. The clonotype was recovered from a man between 60 and 75 years old with active or convalescent COVID-19. The chain joins TRBV5-1 to TRBJ1-5; TRBD1 might be the D (5 bases). The CDR3 nucleotides read TGCGCCAGCAGCTTGGAGGGGAGCAATCAGCCCCAGCATTTT. This gives the protein CASSLEGSNQPQHF.